These 2 T cell receptor beta chains share one sample of origin, sequenced in a study of coeliac disease. The table came from immunoSEQ multiplex PCR; TCRdb's copy has only in-frame clones and leaves some out. The sample lists more than 7,500 clones, 50% to 70% occurring once. The sample consisted of intraepithelial lymphocytes from the gut. These receptors all stem from a woman aged 55-75 years with celiac disease.

The J gene is TRBJ2-7, the V gene TRBV9; no firm D call. The CDR3 covers 14 residues. The V gene lost 2 bases and the J gene lost 2 bases, with 11 bases spanning the gap. Germline V CDR1 and CDR2: SGDLS, YYNGEE. In DNA, the CDR3 is TGTGCCAGCAGCGTTGGTCAGGCCGCCTACGAGCAGTACTTC. This encodes CASSVGQAAYEQYF.

V is TRBV10-3 and J is TRBJ2-3, with TRBD2 matching 8 bases. The CDR3 contains 16 residues. CDR1 is ENHRY, CDR2 SYGVKD, per germline. With V trimmed by 3 bases and J by 3 bases, 8 bases remained unmatched. CDR3 DNA: TGTGCCATCAGTGATGATAGCGGGATGATTACAGATACGCAGTATTTT. This codes for CAISDDSGMITDTQYF.